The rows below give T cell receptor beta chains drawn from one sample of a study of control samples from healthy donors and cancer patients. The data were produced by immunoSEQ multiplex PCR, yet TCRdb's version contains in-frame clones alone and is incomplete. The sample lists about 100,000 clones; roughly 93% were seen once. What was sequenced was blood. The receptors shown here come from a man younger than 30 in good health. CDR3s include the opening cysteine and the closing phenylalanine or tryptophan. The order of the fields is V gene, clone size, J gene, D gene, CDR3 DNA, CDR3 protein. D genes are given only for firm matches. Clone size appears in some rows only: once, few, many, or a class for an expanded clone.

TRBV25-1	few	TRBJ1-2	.	TGTGCCAGCAGTGAACGTGCAGGGAAGGAAAACTATGGCTACACCTTC	CASSERAGKENYGYTF
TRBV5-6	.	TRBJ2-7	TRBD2	TGTGCCAGCAGCTGGACTAGCGGGACGGACGAGCAGTACTTC	CASSWTSGTDEQYF
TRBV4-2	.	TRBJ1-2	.	TGTGCCAGCAGCATACAGGGTGTGGGCTACACCTTC	CASSIQGVGYTF
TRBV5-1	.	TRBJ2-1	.	TGCGCCAGCAGTAGCGTGTCTCAGGGTGAGCAGTTCTTC	CASSSVSQGEQFF
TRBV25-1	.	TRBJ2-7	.	TGTGCCAGCTCATATTCGGGCTCGTACGAGCAGTACTTC	CASSYSGSYEQYF
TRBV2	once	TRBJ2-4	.	TGTGCCAGCATCCCTGGGGTGACGTGGGACATTCAGTACTTC	CASIPGVTWDIQYF
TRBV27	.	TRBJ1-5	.	TGTGCCAGCAGTTTATACCGGACGGCGAATCAGCCCCAGCATTTT	CASSLYRTANQPQHF
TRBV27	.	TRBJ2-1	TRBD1	TGTGCCAGCAGTTTCCTCAGGGACAGCTCCTACAATGAGCAGTTCTTC	CASSFLRDSSYNEQFF
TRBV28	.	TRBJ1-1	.	TGTGCCAGCAGCCCCGCCAGGGCCGTAGCTTTCTTT	CASSPARAVAFF
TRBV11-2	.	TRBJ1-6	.	TGTGCCAGCAGCTTAGTTAGTCGTAATTCACCCCTCCACTTT	CASSLVSRNSPLHF
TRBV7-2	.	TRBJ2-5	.	TGTGCCAGCAGCCCAAAAGAGACCCAGTACTTC	CASSPKETQYF
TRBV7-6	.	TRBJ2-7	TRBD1	TGTGCCAGCAGTGACAGACAGGGGGCTGACGAGCAGTACTTC	CASSDRQGADEQYF
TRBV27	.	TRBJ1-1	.	TGTGCCAGCAGTTCCGACAATGGGCGGAACACTGAAGCTTTCTTT	CASSSDNGRNTEAFF
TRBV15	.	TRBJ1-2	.	TGTGCCACCAGCAGAGTAGGGGATGGCTACACCTTC	CATSRVGDGYTF
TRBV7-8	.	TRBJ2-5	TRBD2	TGTGCCAGCAGCTTAAATCCGCGCGGGAGGAGCTGGGAGACCCAGTACTTC	CASSLNPRGRSWETQYF
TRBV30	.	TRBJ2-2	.	TGTGCTCTCTCGAGGCACACCGGGGAGCTGTTTTTT	CALSRHTGELFF
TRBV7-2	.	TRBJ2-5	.	TGTGCCAGCAGCTACGGGACCCAATCACTCGGGACCCAGTACTTC	CASSYGTQSLGTQYF
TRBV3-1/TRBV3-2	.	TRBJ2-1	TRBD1	TGTGCCAGCAGCCGGGACAGCAAGGATGAGCAGTTCTTC	CASSRDSKDEQFF
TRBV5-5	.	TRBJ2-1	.	TGTGCCAGCAGCTTGGGACTAGGTCTCTACAATGAGCAGTTCTTC	CASSLGLGLYNEQFF
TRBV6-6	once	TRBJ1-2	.	TGTGCCAGCAGTCGGACCCCCCCGGGGCAGGACTATGGCTACACCTTC	CASSRTPPGQDYGYTF
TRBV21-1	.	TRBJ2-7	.	TGTGCCAGCAGCTCTTGGACAGGGGTTTACTACGAGCAGTACTTC	CASSSWTGVYYEQYF
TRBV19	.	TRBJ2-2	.	TGTGCCAGTAGTTCCCAGCTGGGCACCGGGGAGCTGTTTTTT	CASSSQLGTGELFF
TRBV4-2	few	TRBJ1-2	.	TGTGCCAGCAGCCAAGATCTGCCCACGGGGCATAGATGGTATGGCTACACCTTC	CASSQDLPTGHRWYGYTF
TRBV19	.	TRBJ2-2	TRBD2	TGTGCCACCAGAGCGGGACCGAACACCGGGGAGCTGTTTTTT	CATRAGPNTGELFF
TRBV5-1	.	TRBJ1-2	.	TGCGCCAGCAGCTTGTCCCAAGTGGCCAGCGCCGACCATGGCTACACCTTC	CASSLSQVASADHGYTF
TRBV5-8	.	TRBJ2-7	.	TGTGCCAGCATTCTTTACGAGCAGTACTTC	CASILYEQYF
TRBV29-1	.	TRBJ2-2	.	TGCAGCGTTGGACAAACGCACCCCGGGGAGCTGTTTTTT	CSVGQTHPGELFF
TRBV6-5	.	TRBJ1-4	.	TGTGCCAGCAGTCCCGAAGTGGGAGGGGAAAAACTGTTTTTT	CASSPEVGGEKLFF
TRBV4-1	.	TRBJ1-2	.	TGCGCCAGCAGCTACCAGGGATATGGCTACACCTTC	CASSYQGYGYTF
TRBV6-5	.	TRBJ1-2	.	TGTGCCAGCAGTCAGGACGACTTCTCTAGCTACACCTTC	CASSQDDFSSYTF
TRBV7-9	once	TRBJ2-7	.	TGTGCCAGCAGGAGGGGTAGCAGGTTCGGCGAGCAGTACTTC	CASRRGSRFGEQYF
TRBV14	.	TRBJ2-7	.	TGTGCCAGCAGCCCGGGCAGTCCCTGGGGCCCTTACGAGCAGTACTTC	CASSPGSPWGPYEQYF
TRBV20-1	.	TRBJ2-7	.	TGCAGTGCTAACGAGCAGTACTTC	CSANEQYF
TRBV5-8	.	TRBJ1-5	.	TGTGCCAGCAGCTTGTTCCAGCCCCAGCATTTT	CASSLFQPQHF
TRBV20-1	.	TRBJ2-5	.	TGCAGTGCGGGGACGGGGGAGACCCAGTACTTC	CSAGTGETQYF
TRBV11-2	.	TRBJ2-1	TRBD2	TGTGCCAGCAGCTTCGGACTAGTAGTCGATGAGCAGTTCTTC	CASSFGLVVDEQFF
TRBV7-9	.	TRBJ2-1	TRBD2	TGTGCCAGCAGCTCAAGCCCCCTAGCGGGGGGGTACAATGAGCAGTTCTTC	CASSSSPLAGGYNEQFF